This T cell receptor beta chain is drawn from a study of T cell responses to AZD1222 COVID-19 vaccine. Study-level information: Analyses pooled second doses at about 4 or about 12 weeks. Study-wide findings and caveats: Receipt of two AZD1222 doses was followed by a rise in Spike-specific TCR breadth and depth. Among those given AZD1222, only five or six were seropositive at baseline. White British ancestry dominated among donors, who included more females, and clonal diversity was possibly underestimated.

Points on this clone: What it recognizes is unknown.

CDR1 is SGHDN, CDR2 FVKESK, per germline. The CDR3 has 15 amino acids. The V gene end was trimmed by 1 base and the J gene end by 6 bases; junction bases not matched to a gene: 5. Some clones are missing from TCRdb's copy, which holds only in-frame ones; the method was immunoSEQ multiplex PCR. Seen here are under 150,000 clones, about 93% observed once, and the top ten hold roughly 5.4%. This TCR was sampled from an adult in good health. The source was peripheral blood, collected on day 0 of AZD1222 vaccination. This chain connects TRBV14 to TRBJ2-3, with 9 bases fitting TRBD1. This chain's CDR3 is CASSQAQGASDTQYF. In nucleotides, the CDR3 is TGTGCCAGCAGCCAAGCACAGGGGGCATCTGATACGCAGTATTTT.